What follows describes a single TCR beta chain. No antigen is known for it. The assay was immunoSEQ multiplex PCR, and TCRdb's table has in-frame clones only and misses some. The table records over 45,000 clones, roughly 90% of them present only once. This entry belongs to a study of T cell responses to AZD1222 COVID-19 vaccine. General study points: Every sample of the repertoires postdated the peak T cell response. The reported proportion of spike-specific TCRs targeting unmutated variant regions was nearly half. Across the whole spike, CD4 TCRs peaked at regions 160-218 and 743-854. Spike-specific TCR breadth and depth both grew after two AZD1222 doses.

This CDR3 region has 18 residues. The germline V gene encodes CDR1 SGHAT and CDR2 FQNNGV. V lost 7 bases and J lost 4, with 23 bases in between. This TCR was recovered from an adult in good health. The sequencing used peripheral blood, collected on day 0 of AZD1222 vaccination. The J gene is TRBJ1-6, the V gene TRBV11-2, with D tentatively TRBD1 (5 bases). The CDR3 sequence: CASIPPFGQGRYNSPLHF. CDR3 nucleotide sequence: TGTGCCAGCATCCCACCCTTTGGGCAGGGAAGATATAATTCACCCCTCCACTTT. Full variable domain (outside the CDR3, taken from reference TRBV11-2 and TRBJ1-6): EAGVAQSPRYKIIEKRQSVAFWCNPISGHATLYWYQQILGQGPKLLIQFQNNGVVDDSQLPKDRFSAERLKGVDSTLKIQPAKLEDSAVYLCASIPPFGQGRYNSPLHFGNGTRLTVT.